Below, one T cell receptor beta chain is given with its context. Its antigen specificity is not known. No qualities accompany the bases; no much larger clone lies one base away. The immunoSEQ assay at survey resolution was applied to genomic DNA for sequencing of TCRbeta rearrangements. The published analysis was carried out like this. In the TCR sequencing data, the smallest productive clonotype frequency that could be detected was 2.59 x 10-5. Only productive TCRbeta rearrangements, defined as complete and in-frame sequences, were included in the analyses. Sample clonality was computed as Simpson clonality in the immunoSEQ Analyzer version 3.0. Clones were binned by frequency as very rare, small, medium, large (1-20%) or hyperexpanded (>20%). Generation probabilities were estimated with OLGA 1.2.3, V-gene circos plots were generated with VDJtools, specificities were searched for in VDJdb, and CDR3 motifs were identified with GLIPH. Imported from immuneACCESS, the table was reduced by TCRdb to in-frame sequences with V and J called. These copies leave out some clones; in studies compared against another copy, an unresolved V gene accounts for under half, and the cause of the remainder is not known. The D gene and trimming were derived from the DNA, and the V and J assignments and clone size from that table. This sample lists about 26,000 clones; about three quarters were detected once. The ten biggest clones cover 1.1% of the sample.

This specimen comes from a study of STAT5B mutations in CD4+ large granular lymphocyte leukemia (dated 2022 in TCRdb). With regard to the full study: Among the healthy controls, the CDR3 'QG' motif was associated with a particular HLA allele. The TCRbeta repertoires of CD4+ T-cell large granular lymphocyte leukemia patients were compared with the TCRbeta repertoires of healthy blood donors. The purity of purified fractions was confirmed by flow cytometry on FACSCanto II or FACSVerse to exceed 95% among lymphocytes.

V lost 4 bases and J lost 0 bases; the stretch between them is 12 bases long. The CDR3 measures 15 amino acids from cysteine to phenylalanine. The CDR3 DNA has 45 bases and is translated from base 1. Via the germline V gene, CDR1 is MDHEN and CDR2 SYDVKM. The healthy control group was made up of 37 blood donors, and the Finnish Red Cross blood service supplied their buffy coats. All TCR-sequenced material derived from peripheral blood: patient blood samples and healthy donor buffy coats. Ficoll-Hypaque gradient centrifugation was used to isolate peripheral blood mononuclear cells. Magnetic purification was used to isolate CD4+ cells from the buffy coats of the healthy controls. Genomic DNA was extracted with the Gentra Puregene Cell and Tissue kit and quantified on a Qubit 2.0 fluorometer. Overall study outcomes, separate from this receptor: Compared with healthy CD4+ repertoires, CD4-sorted patient repertoires appeared more clonal, and this difference remained even after the putative leukemic clones were removed. The data were not HLA-matched, and the higher clonality in CD4+ T-LGLL than in CD8+ T-LGLL could be due to the relatively small sample size. TRBV06-family usage was enriched among the top patient clones (8/27) compared with healthy controls (2/35). Each patient's main leukemic clonotypes were private, but less than 30% of these clonotypes showed up at low frequency in the non-leukemic repertoires of other patients.

Material: CD4+ T cells from blood buffy coats. The V gene is TRBV28 and the J gene is TRBJ1-2; the D gene is possibly TRBD1, with 5 bases matching. The sequence came from a human donor in good health. The DNA sequence is given as TGTGCCAGCAGTTCGGGACTGCCAGCTAACTATGGCTACACCTTC. Translated, it gives CASSSGLPANYGYTF.